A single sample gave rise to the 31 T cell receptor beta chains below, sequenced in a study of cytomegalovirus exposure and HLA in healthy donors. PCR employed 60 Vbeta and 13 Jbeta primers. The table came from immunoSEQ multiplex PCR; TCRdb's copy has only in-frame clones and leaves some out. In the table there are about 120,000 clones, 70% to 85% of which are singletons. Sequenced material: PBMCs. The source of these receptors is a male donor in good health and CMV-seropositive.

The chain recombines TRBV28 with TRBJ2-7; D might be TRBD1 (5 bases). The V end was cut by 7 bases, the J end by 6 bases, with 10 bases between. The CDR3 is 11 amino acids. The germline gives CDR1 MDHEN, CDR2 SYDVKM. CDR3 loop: CASTWGSEQYF. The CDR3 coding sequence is TGTGCCAGCACCTGGGGCTCCGAGCAGTACTTC.

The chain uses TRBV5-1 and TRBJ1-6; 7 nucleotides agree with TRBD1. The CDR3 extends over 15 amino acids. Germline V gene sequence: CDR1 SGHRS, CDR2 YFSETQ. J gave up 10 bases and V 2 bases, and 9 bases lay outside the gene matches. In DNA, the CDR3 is TGCGCCAGCAGCTTCACAGGGGACTTTGGATCACCCCTCCACTTT. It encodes CASSFTGDFGSPLHF.

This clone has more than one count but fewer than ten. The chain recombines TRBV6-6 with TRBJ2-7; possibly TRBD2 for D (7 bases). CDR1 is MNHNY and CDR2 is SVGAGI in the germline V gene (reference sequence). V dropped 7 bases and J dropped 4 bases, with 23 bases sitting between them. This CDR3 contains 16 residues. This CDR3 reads CASTSRGGGARYEQYF. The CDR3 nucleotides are TGTGCCAGCACTTCCCGGGGAGGGGGGGCCCGGTACGAGCAGTACTTC.

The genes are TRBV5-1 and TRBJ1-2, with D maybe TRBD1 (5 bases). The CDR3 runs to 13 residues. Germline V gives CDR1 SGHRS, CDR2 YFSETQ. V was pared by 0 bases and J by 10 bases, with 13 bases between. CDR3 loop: CASSLGGTAVYTF. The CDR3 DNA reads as TGCGCCAGCAGCTTGGGAGGGACTGCTGTCTACACCTTC.

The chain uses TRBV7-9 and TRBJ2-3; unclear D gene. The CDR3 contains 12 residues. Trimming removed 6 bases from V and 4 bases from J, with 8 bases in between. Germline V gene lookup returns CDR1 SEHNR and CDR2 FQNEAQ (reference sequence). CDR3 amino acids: CASSIVSDTQYF. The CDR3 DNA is TGTGCCAGCAGTATAGTGTCAGATACGCAGTATTTT.

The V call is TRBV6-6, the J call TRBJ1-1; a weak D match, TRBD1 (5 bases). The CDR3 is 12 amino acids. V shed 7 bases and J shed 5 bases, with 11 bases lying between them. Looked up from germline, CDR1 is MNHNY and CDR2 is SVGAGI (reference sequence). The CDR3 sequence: CASTTRVTEAFF. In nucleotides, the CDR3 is TGTGCCAGCACCACCAGGGTTACTGAAGCTTTCTTT.

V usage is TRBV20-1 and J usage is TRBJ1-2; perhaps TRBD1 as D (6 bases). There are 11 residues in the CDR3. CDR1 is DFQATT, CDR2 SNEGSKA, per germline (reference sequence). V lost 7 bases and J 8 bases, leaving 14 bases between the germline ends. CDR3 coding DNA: TGCAGTGTGTGGACAGCAGAAGGCTACACCTTC. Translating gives CSVWTAEGYTF.

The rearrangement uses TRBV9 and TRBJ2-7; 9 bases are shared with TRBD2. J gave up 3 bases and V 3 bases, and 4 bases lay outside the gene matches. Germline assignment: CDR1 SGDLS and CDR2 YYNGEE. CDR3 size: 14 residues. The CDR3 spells CASSESGRSYEQYF. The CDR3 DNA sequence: TGTGCCAGCAGCGAAAGCGGGAGGAGCTACGAGCAGTACTTC. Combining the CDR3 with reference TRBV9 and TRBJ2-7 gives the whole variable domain DSGVTQTPKHLITATGQRVTLRCSPRSGDLSVYWYQQSLDQGLQFLIQYYNGEERAKGNILERFSAQQFPDLHSELNLSSLELGDSALYFCASSESGRSYEQYFGPGTRLTVT.

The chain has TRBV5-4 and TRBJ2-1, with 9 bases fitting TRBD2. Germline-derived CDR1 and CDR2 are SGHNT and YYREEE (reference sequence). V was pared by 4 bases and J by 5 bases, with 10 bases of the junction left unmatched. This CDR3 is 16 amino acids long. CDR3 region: CASSRTGTSRNNEQFF. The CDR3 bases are TGTGCCAGCAGCCGAACCGGGACTAGCAGAAACAATGAGCAGTTCTTC.

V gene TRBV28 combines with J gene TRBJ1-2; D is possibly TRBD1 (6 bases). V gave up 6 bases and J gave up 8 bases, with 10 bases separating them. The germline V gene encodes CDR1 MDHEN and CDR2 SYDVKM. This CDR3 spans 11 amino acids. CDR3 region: CASSYRVGYTF. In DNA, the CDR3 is TGTGCCAGCAGCTACAGGGTGGGCTACACCTTC.

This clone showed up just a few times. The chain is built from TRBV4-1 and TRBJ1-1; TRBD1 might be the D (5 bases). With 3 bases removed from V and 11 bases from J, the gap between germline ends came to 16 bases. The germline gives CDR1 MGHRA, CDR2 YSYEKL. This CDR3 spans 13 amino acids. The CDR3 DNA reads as TGCGCCAGCAGCCAGGTACAGGAGGGTCCGGCTTTCTTT. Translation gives CASSQVQEGPAFF.

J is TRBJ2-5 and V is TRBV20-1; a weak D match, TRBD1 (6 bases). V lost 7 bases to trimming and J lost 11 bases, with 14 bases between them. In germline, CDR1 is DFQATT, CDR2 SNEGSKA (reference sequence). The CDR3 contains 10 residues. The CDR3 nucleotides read TGCAGTGTAGAGACCCAGGGGCAGTACTTC. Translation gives CSVETQGQYF.

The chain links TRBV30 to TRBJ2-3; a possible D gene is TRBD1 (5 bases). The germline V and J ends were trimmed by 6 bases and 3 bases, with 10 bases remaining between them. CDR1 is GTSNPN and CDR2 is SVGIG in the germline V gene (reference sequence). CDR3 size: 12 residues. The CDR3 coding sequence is TGTGCCTGCTCCCAGGGTACAGATACGCAGTATTTT. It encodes CACSQGTDTQYF.

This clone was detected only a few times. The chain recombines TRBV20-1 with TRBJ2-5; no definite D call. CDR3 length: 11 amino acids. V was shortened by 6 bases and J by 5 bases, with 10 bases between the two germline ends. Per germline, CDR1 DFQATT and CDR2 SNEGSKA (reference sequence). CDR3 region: CSARLGETQYF. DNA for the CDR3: TGCAGTGCCCGACTTGGGGAGACCCAGTACTTC.

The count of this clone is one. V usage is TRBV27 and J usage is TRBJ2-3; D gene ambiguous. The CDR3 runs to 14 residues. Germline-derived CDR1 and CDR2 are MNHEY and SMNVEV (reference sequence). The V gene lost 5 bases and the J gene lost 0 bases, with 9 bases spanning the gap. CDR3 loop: CASSRGSSTDTQYF. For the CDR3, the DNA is TGTGCCAGCAGTCGCGGCAGTAGCACAGATACGCAGTATTTT.

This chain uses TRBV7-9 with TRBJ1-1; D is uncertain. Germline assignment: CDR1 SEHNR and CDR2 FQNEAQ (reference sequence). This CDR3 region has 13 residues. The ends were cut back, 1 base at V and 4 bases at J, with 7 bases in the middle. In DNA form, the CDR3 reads TGTGCCAGCAGCTTAGAGGAGGGCACTGAAGCTTTCTTT. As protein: CASSLEEGTEAFF. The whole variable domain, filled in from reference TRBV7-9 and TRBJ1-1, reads DTGVSQNPRHKITKRGQNVTFRCDPISEHNRLYWYRQTLGQGPEFLTYFQNEAQLEKSRLLSDRFSAERPKGSFSTLEIQRTEQGDSAMYLCASSLEEGTEAFFGQGTRLTVV.

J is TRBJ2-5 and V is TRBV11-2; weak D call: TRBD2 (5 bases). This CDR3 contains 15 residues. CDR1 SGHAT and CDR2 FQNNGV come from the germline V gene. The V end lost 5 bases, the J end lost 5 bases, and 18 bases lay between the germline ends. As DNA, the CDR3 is TGTGCCAGCAGCCCCCCGTGGAGGCCGGGGGAGACCCAGTACTTC. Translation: CASSPPWRPGETQYF.

CDR3 in amino acids: CASSTNGVGETQYF. The DNA for the CDR3 is TGTGCCAGCAGCACTAACGGGGTGGGAGAGACCCAGTACTTC. This rearrangement joins TRBV28 to TRBJ2-5; D possibly corresponds to TRBD2 (5 bases). V shed 6 bases and J shed 4 bases, with 15 bases lying between them. This CDR3 contains 14 residues. The germline V gene encodes CDR1 MDHEN and CDR2 SYDVKM.

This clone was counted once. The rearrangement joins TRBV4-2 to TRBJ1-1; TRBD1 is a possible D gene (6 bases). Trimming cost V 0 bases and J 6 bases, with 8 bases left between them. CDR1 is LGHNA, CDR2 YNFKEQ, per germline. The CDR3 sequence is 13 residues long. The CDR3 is CASSQDGGAEAFF. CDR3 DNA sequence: TGTGCCAGCAGCCAAGATGGGGGCGCTGAAGCTTTCTTT.

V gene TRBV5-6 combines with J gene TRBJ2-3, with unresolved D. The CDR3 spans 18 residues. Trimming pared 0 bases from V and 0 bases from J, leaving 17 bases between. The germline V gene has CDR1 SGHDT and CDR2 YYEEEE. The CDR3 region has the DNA TGTGCCAGCAGCTTGGATATCCGACTCTCGCCTAGCACAGATACGCAGTATTTT. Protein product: CASSLDIRLSPSTDTQYF.

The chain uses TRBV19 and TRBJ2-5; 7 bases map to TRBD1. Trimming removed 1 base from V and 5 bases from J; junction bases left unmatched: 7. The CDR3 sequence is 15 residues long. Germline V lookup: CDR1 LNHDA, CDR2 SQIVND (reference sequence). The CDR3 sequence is CASSIVRGPGETQYF. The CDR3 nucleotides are TGTGCCAGTAGTATAGTGAGGGGGCCAGGGGAGACCCAGTACTTC.

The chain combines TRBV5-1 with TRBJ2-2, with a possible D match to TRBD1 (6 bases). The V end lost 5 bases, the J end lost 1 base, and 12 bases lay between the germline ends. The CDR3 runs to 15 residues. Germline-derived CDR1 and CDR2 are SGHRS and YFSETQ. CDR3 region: CASRGLTGNTGELFF. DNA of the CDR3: TGCGCCAGCAGAGGCTTGACAGGGAACACCGGGGAGCTGTTTTTT.

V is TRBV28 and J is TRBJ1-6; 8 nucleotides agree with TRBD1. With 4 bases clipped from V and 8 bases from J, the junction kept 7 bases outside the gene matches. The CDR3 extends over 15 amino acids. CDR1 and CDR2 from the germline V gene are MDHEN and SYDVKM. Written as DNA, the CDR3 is TGTGCCAGCAGTTCGACAGGGGTATGGGATTCACCCCTCCACTTT. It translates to CASSSTGVWDSPLHF.

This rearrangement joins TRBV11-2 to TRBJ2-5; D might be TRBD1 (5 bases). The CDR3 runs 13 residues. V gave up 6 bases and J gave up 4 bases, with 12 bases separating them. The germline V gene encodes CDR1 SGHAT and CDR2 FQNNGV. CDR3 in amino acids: CASRPQGRETQYF. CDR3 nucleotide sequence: TGTGCCAGCAGACCCCAGGGCAGAGAGACCCAGTACTTC.

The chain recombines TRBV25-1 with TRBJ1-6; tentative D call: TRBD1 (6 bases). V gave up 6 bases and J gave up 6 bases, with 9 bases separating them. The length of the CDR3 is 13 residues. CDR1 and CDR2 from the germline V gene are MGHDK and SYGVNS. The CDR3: CASSRGGNSPLHF. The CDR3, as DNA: TGTGCCAGCAGCAGGGGTGGTAATTCACCCCTCCACTTT.

For the CDR3, the DNA is TGTGCCAGTAGTACCAGACAGGGCAGGACCACTGAAGCTTTCTTT. As protein: CASSTRQGRTTEAFF. V is TRBV19 and J is TRBJ1-1, with 7 bases lining up with TRBD1. The V gene's germline CDR1 is LNHDA and CDR2 SQIVND (reference sequence). J gave up 4 bases and V 4 bases, and 9 bases lay outside the gene matches. There are 15 residues in the CDR3.

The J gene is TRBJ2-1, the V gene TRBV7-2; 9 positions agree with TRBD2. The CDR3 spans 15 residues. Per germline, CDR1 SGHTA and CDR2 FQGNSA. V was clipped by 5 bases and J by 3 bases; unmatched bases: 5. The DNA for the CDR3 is TGTGCCAGCAGCAAAGGGACTAGCAACTACAATGAGCAGTTCTTC. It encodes CASSKGTSNYNEQFF. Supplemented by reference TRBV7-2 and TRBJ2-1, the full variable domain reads GAGVSQSPSNKVTEKGKDVELRCDPISGHTALYWYRQSLGQGLEFLIYFQGNSAPDKSGLPSDRFSAERTGGSVSTLTIQRTQQEDSAVYLCASSKGTSNYNEQFFGPGTRLTVL.

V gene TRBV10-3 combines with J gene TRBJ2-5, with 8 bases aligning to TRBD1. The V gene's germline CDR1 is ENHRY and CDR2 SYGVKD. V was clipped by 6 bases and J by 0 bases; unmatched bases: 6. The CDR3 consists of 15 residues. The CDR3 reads CAISLRDRYQETQYF. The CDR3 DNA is TGTGCCATCAGCCTCCGGGACAGGTACCAAGAGACCCAGTACTTC.

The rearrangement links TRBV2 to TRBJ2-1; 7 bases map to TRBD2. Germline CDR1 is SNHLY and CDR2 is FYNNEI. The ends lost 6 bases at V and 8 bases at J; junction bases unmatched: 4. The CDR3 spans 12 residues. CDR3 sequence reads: CASSRLAYEQFF. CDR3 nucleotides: TGTGCCAGCAGCCGACTAGCCTATGAGCAGTTCTTC.

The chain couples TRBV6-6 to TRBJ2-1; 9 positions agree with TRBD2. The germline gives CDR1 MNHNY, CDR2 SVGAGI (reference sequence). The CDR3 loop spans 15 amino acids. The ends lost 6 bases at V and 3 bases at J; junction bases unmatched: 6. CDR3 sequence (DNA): TGTGCCAGCAGCTTAGCGGGGGCCGTCTACAATGAGCAGTTCTTC. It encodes CASSLAGAVYNEQFF.

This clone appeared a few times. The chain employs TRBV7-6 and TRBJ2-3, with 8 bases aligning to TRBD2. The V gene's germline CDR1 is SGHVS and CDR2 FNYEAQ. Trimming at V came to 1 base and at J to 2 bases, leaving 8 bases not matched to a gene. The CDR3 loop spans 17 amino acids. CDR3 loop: CASSLEGTSGPTDTQYF. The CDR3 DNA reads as TGTGCCAGCAGCTTAGAAGGTACTAGCGGTCCCACAGATACGCAGTATTTT.